This is a list of T cell receptor beta chains from one sample in a study of blood T cell repertoires in COVID-19. Clones were read by immunoSEQ multiplex PCR, and TCRdb kept only the in-frame ones, dropping some. Of over 350,000 clones in the sample, 91% are singletons; the top ten hold around 0.94%. The source material was PBMCs or T cells enriched from blood (not recorded which). These receptor sequences come from a woman in her thirties or forties who had been exposed to COVID-19. Both conserved end residues are part of each CDR3. Fields, in order: V gene, J gene, D gene, clone size, CDR3 protein, CDR3 DNA. The D gene is left open where the match is weak. Clone sizes are given selectively: once, few, many, or a class where the clone is expanded.

v_gene: TRBV24-1; j_gene: TRBJ2-1; d_gene: TRBD1; abundance: NA; CDR3aa: CATSTGQGPRGEQFF; CDR3nt: TGTGCCACCAGCACGGGACAGGGTCCCCGGGGTGAGCAGTTCTTC
v_gene: TRBV9; j_gene: TRBJ2-2; d_gene: NA; abundance: once; CDR3aa: CASSREGGNTGELFF; CDR3nt: TGTGCCAGCAGCAGAGAAGGGGGAAACACCGGGGAGCTGTTTTTT
v_gene: TRBV7-9; j_gene: TRBJ2-1; d_gene: NA; abundance: NA; CDR3aa: CASSSPGLLYNEQFF; CDR3nt: TGTGCCAGCAGCTCCCCGGGACTCTTATACAATGAGCAGTTCTTC
v_gene: TRBV19; j_gene: TRBJ2-6; d_gene: NA; abundance: NA; CDR3aa: CASEIESGANVLTF; CDR3nt: TGTGCCAGTGAGATCGAGTCTGGGGCCAACGTCCTGACTTTC
v_gene: TRBV4-3; j_gene: TRBJ2-7; d_gene: TRBD1; abundance: NA; CDR3aa: CASSQRTGPYEQYF; CDR3nt: TGCGCCAGCAGCCAACGGACAGGCCCCTACGAGCAGTACTTC
v_gene: TRBV27; j_gene: TRBJ2-1; d_gene: NA; abundance: NA; CDR3aa: CASKSGATSSYNEQFF; CDR3nt: TGTGCCAGCAAGAGCGGCGCAACTAGCTCCTACAATGAGCAGTTCTTC
v_gene: TRBV7-2; j_gene: TRBJ2-7; d_gene: TRBD2; abundance: once; CDR3aa: CASRPSGTSGRGQYF; CDR3nt: TGTGCCAGCAGACCATCCGGGACTAGCGGTCGGGGGCAGTACTTC
v_gene: TRBV5-8; j_gene: TRBJ1-3; d_gene: NA; abundance: once; CDR3aa: CASSFRAGNTIYF; CDR3nt: TGTGCCAGCAGTTTCAGGGCTGGAAACACCATATATTTT
v_gene: TRBV7-2; j_gene: TRBJ1-1; d_gene: TRBD1; abundance: once; CDR3aa: CASSSGTGNTEAFF; CDR3nt: TGTGCCAGCAGCTCCGGGACAGGGAACACTGAAGCTTTCTTT
v_gene: TRBV12-3/TRBV12-4; j_gene: TRBJ1-1; d_gene: TRBD1; abundance: NA; CDR3aa: CASSPTGVTEAFF; CDR3nt: TGTGCCAGCAGTCCGACAGGGGTTACTGAAGCTTTCTTT
v_gene: TRBV10-1; j_gene: TRBJ1-1; d_gene: NA; abundance: once; CDR3aa: CASSDRGYSEAFF; CDR3nt: TGCGCCAGCAGTGACAGGGGTTACTCTGAAGCTTTCTTT
v_gene: TRBV29-1; j_gene: TRBJ2-3; d_gene: NA; abundance: few; CDR3aa: CSVPAQDNTQYF; CDR3nt: TGCAGCGTTCCCGCCCAAGACAATACGCAGTATTTT
v_gene: TRBV2; j_gene: TRBJ2-7; d_gene: TRBD1; abundance: NA; CDR3aa: CASSEVTGGAYEQYF; CDR3nt: TGTGCCAGCAGCGAAGTTACAGGGGGAGCCTACGAGCAGTACTTC
v_gene: TRBV4-3; j_gene: TRBJ1-2; d_gene: TRBD1; abundance: NA; CDR3aa: CASSRGQGGIYGYTF; CDR3nt: TGCGCCAGCAGCCGAGGACAGGGGGGGATTTATGGCTACACCTTC
v_gene: TRBV30; j_gene: TRBJ1-4; d_gene: NA; abundance: NA; CDR3aa: CACWAPPWRGEKLFF; CDR3nt: TGTGCCTGCTGGGCTCCACCCTGGAGGGGTGAAAAACTGTTTTTT
v_gene: TRBV27; j_gene: TRBJ1-2; d_gene: NA; abundance: NA; CDR3aa: CASSLQPGLWNYGYTF; CDR3nt: TGTGCCAGCAGTCTACAACCGGGACTTTGGAACTATGGCTACACCTTC
v_gene: TRBV29-1; j_gene: TRBJ1-1; d_gene: NA; abundance: once; CDR3aa: CSVEVGQWAEAFF; CDR3nt: TGCAGCGTTGAAGTCGGACAGTGGGCTGAAGCTTTCTTT
v_gene: TRBV6-5; j_gene: TRBJ1-2; d_gene: TRBD1; abundance: NA; CDR3aa: CASTHRQGLNGYTF; CDR3nt: TGTGCCAGCACCCATAGACAGGGTCTAAATGGCTACACCTTC
v_gene: TRBV30; j_gene: TRBJ2-1; d_gene: TRBD2; abundance: NA; CDR3aa: CAWSNLLAGGFLNEQFF; CDR3nt: TGTGCCTGGAGTAATCTACTAGCGGGAGGATTTTTAAATGAGCAGTTCTTC
v_gene: TRBV7-6; j_gene: TRBJ1-4; d_gene: NA; abundance: NA; CDR3aa: CASSLEGKGREKLFF; CDR3nt: TGTGCCAGCAGCTTAGAGGGAAAGGGGCGTGAAAAACTGTTTTTT
v_gene: TRBV7-2; j_gene: TRBJ2-5; d_gene: NA; abundance: NA; CDR3aa: CASSSDRGETQYF; CDR3nt: TGTGCCAGCAGCTCGGACCGGGGAGAGACCCAGTACTTC
v_gene: TRBV29-1; j_gene: TRBJ1-1; d_gene: TRBD1; abundance: NA; CDR3aa: CSVNRGRGNTEAFF; CDR3nt: TGCAGCGTAAACAGGGGGCGAGGTAACACTGAAGCTTTCTTT
v_gene: TRBV9; j_gene: TRBJ2-7; d_gene: NA; abundance: NA; CDR3aa: CASSVSGALARYEQYF; CDR3nt: TGTGCCAGCAGCGTATCTGGGGCACTCGCCCGCTACGAGCAGTACTTC
v_gene: TRBV6-4; j_gene: TRBJ1-1; d_gene: NA; abundance: NA; CDR3aa: CASSESGSTEAFF; CDR3nt: TGTGCCAGCAGTGAATCGGGGTCCACTGAAGCTTTCTTT
v_gene: TRBV7-9; j_gene: TRBJ1-5; d_gene: TRBD1; abundance: NA; CDR3aa: CASSSDRGAQPQHF; CDR3nt: TGTGCCAGCAGCTCGGACAGGGGGGCCCAGCCCCAGCATTTT
v_gene: TRBV2; j_gene: TRBJ2-7; d_gene: NA; abundance: few; CDR3aa: CASARSYEQYF; CDR3nt: TGTGCCAGCGCCAGGTCCTACGAGCAGTACTTC
v_gene: TRBV5-4; j_gene: TRBJ2-7; d_gene: NA; abundance: NA; CDR3aa: CASSLAGRGSYEQYF; CDR3nt: TGTGCCAGCAGCTTGGCCGGTCGGGGTTCCTACGAGCAGTACTTC
v_gene: TRBV6-5; j_gene: TRBJ1-2; d_gene: TRBD1; abundance: NA; CDR3aa: CASSQDRTYGYTF; CDR3nt: TGTGCCAGCAGCCAGGACAGGACCTATGGCTACACCTTC
v_gene: TRBV24-1; j_gene: TRBJ2-1; d_gene: TRBD1; abundance: NA; CDR3aa: CATNAGQGENEQFF; CDR3nt: TGTGCCACAAACGCTGGACAGGGGGAGAATGAGCAGTTCTTC